These T cell receptor beta chains were read from a single sample in a study of radiotherapy plus CTLA-4 blockade in lung cancer. The protocol was immunoSEQ multiplex PCR, while the TCRdb copy is restricted to in-frame clones and leaves out a portion. The sample carries 70,000 to 90,000 clones, approximately 80% recorded once. This specimen was peripheral blood, taken from a patient treated with radiotherapy plus ipilimumab. These receptors all stem from a human donor with non-small cell lung cancer who had stable disease on radiotherapy plus ipilimumab. Both conserved end residues are part of each CDR3. Each record gives: J gene, clone size, V gene, D gene, CDR3 protein, CDR3 DNA. A D gene is named only where the DNA matches it firmly. Size tells how often a clone was seen (once, few, many) or the class of an expanded clone, and some rows leave it out.

>TRBJ1-4|-|TRBV29-1|-
CSATTGMANEKLFF
TGCAGCGCAACTACAGGGATGGCTAATGAAAAACTGTTTTTT
>TRBJ1-2|-|TRBV6-1|-
CASGNYGYTF
TGTGCCAGCGGTAACTATGGCTACACCTTC
>TRBJ2-5|-|TRBV7-6|TRBD2
CASRGVQETQYF
TGTGCCAGTCGGGGGGTTCAAGAGACCCAGTACTTC
>TRBJ1-1|-|TRBV18|TRBD1
CASSRDRGNTEAFF
TGTGCCAGCTCACGAGACAGGGGAAACACTGAAGCTTTCTTT
>TRBJ1-2|-|TRBV27|TRBD1
CASSLTTGALNYGYTF
TGTGCCAGCAGTTTAACCACAGGGGCCCTTAACTATGGCTACACCTTC
>TRBJ1-4|-|TRBV27|-
CASSLSVQLLNEKLFF
TGTGCCAGCAGTTTAAGTGTACAGCTACTTAATGAAAAACTGTTTTTT
>TRBJ2-7|few|TRBV7-9|TRBD1
CASSYGTGIYEQYF
TGTGCCAGCAGCTACGGGACAGGGATCTACGAGCAGTACTTC
>TRBJ2-5|-|TRBV6-5|TRBD2
CASSYGGRAETQYF
TGTGCCAGCAGTTATGGTGGGAGGGCGGAGACCCAGTACTTC
>TRBJ2-7|-|TRBV5-1|-
CASTYRDGLNEQYF
TGCGCCAGCACCTACCGGGACGGCCTCAACGAGCAGTACTTC
>TRBJ2-2|-|TRBV2|TRBD1
CASNRQGKNTGELFF
TGTGCCAGCAACCGACAGGGTAAAAACACCGGGGAGCTGTTTTTT
>TRBJ2-1|-|TRBV7-9|-
CASSQTMEQFF
TGTGCCAGCAGCCAAACGATGGAGCAGTTCTTC
>TRBJ1-5|-|TRBV5-5|-
CASSPRGGPSNQPQHF
TGTGCCAGCAGCCCTCGAGGCGGCCCTAGCAATCAGCCCCAGCATTTT
>TRBJ2-1|-|TRBV5-1|TRBD1
CASSFQGAFNEQFF
TGCGCCAGCAGCTTCCAGGGGGCTTTCAATGAGCAGTTCTTC
>TRBJ1-3|few|TRBV18|-
CASSPKAVGSGNTIYF
TGTGCCAGCTCACCGAAGGCGGTCGGCTCTGGAAACACCATATATTTT
>TRBJ2-7|-|TRBV18|-
CASSPVGGSSEQYF
TGTGCCAGCTCTCCGGTGGGGGGCTCCTCCGAGCAGTACTTC
>TRBJ1-1|-|TRBV27|-
CASSLRGGGRAAFF
TGTGCCAGCAGTTTACGTGGTGGGGGACGCGCAGCTTTCTTT
>TRBJ2-5|-|TRBV6-5|-
CASSYSTGSYQETQYF
TGTGCCAGCAGTTACTCTACAGGATCGTACCAAGAGACCCAGTACTTC
>TRBJ2-4|once|TRBV7-9|-
CASSFGGEGTKNIQYF
TGTGCCAGCAGCTTCGGGGGAGAGGGGACCAAAAACATTCAGTACTTC
>TRBJ2-1|-|TRBV7-3|TRBD2
CASSPGLGGYNEQFF
TGTGCCAGCAGCCCCGGACTAGGCGGTTACAATGAGCAGTTCTTC
>TRBJ1-2|once|TRBV19|-
CASSSLYGGYTF
TGTGCCAGTAGTTCTCTATACGGCGGCTACACCTTC
>TRBJ1-5|-|TRBV5-1|-
CARGWRRDMSNQPQHF
TGCGCCAGGGGATGGCGGCGGGATATGAGCAATCAGCCCCAGCATTTT
>TRBJ2-5|-|TRBV27|-
CASSPQTRSHLETQYF
TGTGCCAGCAGTCCCCAGACTCGTTCTCACTTAGAGACCCAGTACTTC
>TRBJ2-1|few|TRBV19|-
CASTRSPEGRNEQFF
TGTGCCAGTACCCGAAGCCCGGAGGGGCGCAATGAGCAGTTCTTC
>TRBJ2-7|-|TRBV6-1|TRBD1
CASSEADRGWNEQYF
TGTGCCAGCAGTGAAGCAGACAGGGGCTGGAACGAGCAGTACTTC
>TRBJ1-6|-|TRBV6-5|TRBD1
CASSYSNRGLSPLHF
TGTGCCAGCAGTTACTCGAACAGGGGGCTGTCACCCCTCCACTTT
>TRBJ2-3|-|TRBV10-1|-
CASSDPSRKGDTQYF
TGCGCCAGCAGTGACCCGAGTCGTAAGGGAGATACGCAGTATTTT
>TRBJ1-1|-|TRBV4-1|-
CASSQDGVKNSEAFF
TGCGCCAGCAGCCAAGATGGGGTGAAAAATTCTGAAGCTTTCTTT
>TRBJ2-7|-|TRBV5-1|-
CASSPTGGRYEQYF
TGCGCCAGCAGCCCGACGGGTGGGCGCTACGAGCAGTACTTC
>TRBJ1-2|-|TRBV6-1|-
CASKRVSILNYGYTF
TGTGCCAGCAAAAGGGTCTCTATCTTGAACTATGGCTACACCTTC
>TRBJ2-3|-|TRBV4-2|-
CASMADDTDTQYF
TGTGCCAGCATGGCGGACGACACAGATACGCAGTATTTT
>TRBJ2-7|few|TRBV7-3|-
CASSLTDEQYF
TGTGCCAGCAGCTTAACAGACGAGCAGTACTTC
>TRBJ2-2|-|TRBV4-1|TRBD2
CASSQGASLAGFGSGELFF
TGCGCCAGCAGCCAAGGGGCATCACTAGCGGGATTCGGGAGCGGGGAGCTGTTTTTT
>TRBJ2-7|-|TRBV7-9|-
CASSTVGGGYEQYF
TGTGCCAGCAGCACAGTCGGGGGCGGTTACGAGCAGTACTTC
>TRBJ1-5|-|TRBV19|-
CASSSGGASNQPQHF
TGTGCCAGTAGTTCCGGGGGGGCGAGCAATCAGCCCCAGCATTTT
>TRBJ2-3|-|TRBV7-9|-
CASSQGLGDTQYF
TGTGCCAGCAGTCAAGGACTCGGCGATACGCAGTATTTT
>TRBJ1-5|-|TRBV28|-
CASSSGTLNQPQHF
TGTGCCAGCAGTTCCGGGACACTTAATCAGCCCCAGCATTTT
>TRBJ1-6|-|TRBV27|-
CASSFSRGSSYNSPLHF
TGTGCCAGCAGTTTCTCGAGGGGGAGCTCCTATAATTCACCCCTCCACTTT
>TRBJ2-1|-|TRBV5-1|TRBD1
CASSLGDRGNEQFF
TGCGCCAGCAGCTTGGGGGACAGGGGGAATGAGCAGTTCTTC
>TRBJ2-3|once|TRBV9|TRBD2
CASSPDAGGPTDTQYF
TGTGCCAGCAGCCCAGATGCGGGGGGGCCGACAGATACGCAGTATTTT
>TRBJ2-6|-|TRBV7-9|-
CASSSTGSGANVLTF
TGTGCCAGCAGCTCCACGGGGTCTGGGGCCAACGTCCTGACTTTC
>TRBJ1-2|-|TRBV7-9|TRBD1
CASSDRGQELDYGYTF
TGTGCCAGCAGCGATAGGGGGCAGGAGCTTGACTATGGCTACACCTTC
>TRBJ2-7|-|TRBV27|-
CASTSKWEQYF
TGTGCCAGCACCAGTAAGTGGGAGCAGTACTTC
>TRBJ2-7|once|TRBV7-3|TRBD1
CASRKDRGTYEQYF
TGTGCCAGCAGGAAGGACAGGGGGACCTACGAGCAGTACTTC
>TRBJ2-2|-|TRBV6-4|-
CASRQGTNTGELFF
TGTGCCAGCAGACAAGGGACTAACACCGGGGAGCTGTTTTTT
>TRBJ1-2|-|TRBV7-9|-
CASIQAGTLLGGYTF
TGTGCCAGCATCCAGGCCGGGACGTTGTTAGGTGGCTACACCTTC
>TRBJ2-1|-|TRBV5-1|TRBD2
CASSRTSANEQFF
TGCGCCAGCAGCCGGACTAGCGCGAATGAGCAGTTCTTC
>TRBJ2-1|-|TRBV7-9|-
CASRGSDEQFF
TGTGCCAGCAGGGGATCGGATGAGCAGTTCTTC
>TRBJ2-5|-|TRBV15|-
CATSRDYSAGAQETQYF
TGTGCCACCAGCAGAGATTATTCGGCAGGAGCCCAAGAGACCCAGTACTTC
>TRBJ2-7|-|TRBV9|TRBD2
CASSSPSGGRLAPEQYF
TGTGCCAGCAGCTCGCCTAGCGGGGGCCGACTCGCACCCGAGCAGTACTTC
>TRBJ2-5|-|TRBV15|TRBD2
CATSRGGTSGPQETQYF
TGTGCCACCAGCAGAGGAGGGACTAGCGGGCCCCAAGAGACCCAGTACTTC
>TRBJ2-5|once|TRBV4-2|TRBD1
CASSQPGQGVETQYF
TGTGCCAGCAGCCAACCGGGACAGGGGGTAGAGACCCAGTACTTC
>TRBJ2-7|-|TRBV11-1|-
CASSLGRAISYEQYF
TGTGCCAGCAGCCTGGGACGTGCGATCTCCTACGAGCAGTACTTC
>TRBJ2-5|once|TRBV5-1|TRBD2
CASSSLTSGETQYF
TGCGCCAGCAGCTCACTAACTAGCGGAGAGACCCAGTACTTC